This T cell receptor beta chain was recovered during a study of blood T cell repertoires in COVID-19. Study overall: Sites across the United States, Italy and Spain contributed samples from acute and convalescent COVID-19. Nucleic acid was either cDNA or gDNA, and it came from T cells, B-cell-depleted T cells, or PBMCs.

Per germline, CDR1 KGHDR and CDR2 SFDVKD. V was pared by 3 bases and J by 2 bases, with 6 bases of the junction left unmatched. This CDR3 has 16 amino acids. Original processing methods: Reference gene primer amplification in the assay estimated nucleated cell counts. Profiling relied on immunoSEQ multiplex PCR, and the TCRdb table lists in-frame clones only, not all of them. V, J and clone size are those of that table, while D and trimming were read from the DNA. The sample gives roughly 150,000 clones, about 82% of which show up once; under 3% is in the top ten. The sequenced material came from peripheral blood. The source of this sequence is a man aged 45-60 years with acute or convalescent COVID-19. V usage is TRBV24-1 and J usage is TRBJ2-7; 10 bases align to TRBD2. The CDR3 nucleotides are TGTGCCACCAGTGATCAGGGACTAGCGAGCCCCTACGAGCAGTACTTC. It translates to CATSDQGLASPYEQYF.